This section outlines one TCR beta chain sequence together with its context. Its antigen is as yet unknown. This specimen comes from a study of pediatric ulcerative colitis. Whole-study context: Ulcerative colitis patients had pancolitis or left-sided colitis, with confirming histology.

Study-wide findings and caveats: Acute severe colitis showed lower rectal diversity from clonal expansions.

Data came from immunoSEQ multiplex PCR; TCRdb stores just in-frame clones and leaves some out. Of 55,000 to 65,000 clones listed, around 80% are singletons. This CDR3 contains 14 residues. The ends were cut back, 5 bases at V and 0 bases at J, with 10 bases in the middle. Germline lookup yields CDR1 MNHEY and CDR2 SMNVEV (reference sequence). The V gene is TRBV27, the J gene TRBJ1-1; no firm D call. The sequence was obtained from a boy between 5 and 17 years old with moderate ulcerative colitis. The material sequenced was blood. The DNA of the CDR3 is TGTGCCAGCAGTCCGGCCCGGATGAACACTGAAGCTTTCTTT. Translated, it gives CASSPARMNTEAFF.